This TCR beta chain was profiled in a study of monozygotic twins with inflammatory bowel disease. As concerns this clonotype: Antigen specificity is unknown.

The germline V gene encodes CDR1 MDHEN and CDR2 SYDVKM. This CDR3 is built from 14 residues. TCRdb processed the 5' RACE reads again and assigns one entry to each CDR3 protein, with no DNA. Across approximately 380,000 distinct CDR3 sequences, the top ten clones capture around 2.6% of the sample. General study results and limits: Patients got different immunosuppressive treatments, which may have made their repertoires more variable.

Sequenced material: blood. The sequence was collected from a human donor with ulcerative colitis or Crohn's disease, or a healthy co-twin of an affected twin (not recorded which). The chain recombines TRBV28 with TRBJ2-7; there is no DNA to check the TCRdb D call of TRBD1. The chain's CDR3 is CASSQQGLRDEQYF.